Listed below are T cell receptor beta chains from one sample, sequenced in a study of T cell responses to AZD1222 COVID-19 vaccine. Only in-frame clones appear in the TCRdb table, and some are missing; sequencing was by immunoSEQ multiplex PCR. This table holds 95,000 to 150,000 clones, roughly 84% found once. Source: peripheral blood, taken on day 0 of AZD1222 vaccination. The receptors shown here come from an adult in good health. Each CDR3 is given with its conserved first and last residue. A D gene is named only where the DNA matches it firmly. The size of a clone is reported for some rows only, either as once, few or many, or as a class for expanded clones.

-	TRBJ2-1	TRBV5-1	TRBD2	TGCGCCAGCAGCATGACTAGCGGGGGGGCCTACAATGAGCAGTTCTTC	CASSMTSGGAYNEQFF
-	TRBJ2-3	TRBV5-1	-	TGCGCCAGCAGCTTGCTGGGCGGAGCTAGCACAGATACGCAGTATTTT	CASSLLGGASTDTQYF
few	TRBJ1-5	TRBV7-2	-	TGTGCCAGCAGCGTCAGGAGCAATCAGCCCCAGCATTTT	CASSVRSNQPQHF
-	TRBJ2-7	TRBV5-1	TRBD2	TGCGCCAGCAGCTTCGGACTAGCGGGGGCCTACGAGCAGTACTTC	CASSFGLAGAYEQYF
few	TRBJ2-7	TRBV7-3	-	TGTGCCAGCAGCTTCAACGGAGGGCGGGCCTACGAGCAGTACTTC	CASSFNGGRAYEQYF
-	TRBJ2-7	TRBV6-2/TRBV6-3	-	TGTGCCAGCAGCCAGGGGGGACCCACCTCCGAGCAGTACTTC	CASSQGGPTSEQYF
-	TRBJ1-4	TRBV19	-	TGTGCCAGTAGTACGTCGGAATTGGGTGAAAAACTGTTTTTT	CASSTSELGEKLFF
-	TRBJ2-1	TRBV7-9	TRBD2	TGTGCCAGCAGCTGGACTAGCGGGGCCAATGAGCAGTTCTTC	CASSWTSGANEQFF
-	TRBJ2-4	TRBV4-1	-	TGCGCCAGCAGCCAAGACCGAGGAGCCAAAAACATTCAGTACTTC	CASSQDRGAKNIQYF
-	TRBJ1-2	TRBV23-1	-	TGCGCCAGCAGTCAATCGGCGGGAGATGGCTACACCTTC	CASSQSAGDGYTF
-	TRBJ2-2	TRBV24-1	TRBD1	TGTGCCACCAGTGCGCGGGACAGGGACACCGGGGAGCTGTTTTTT	CATSARDRDTGELFF
-	TRBJ2-5	TRBV7-3	-	TGTGCCAGCAGCCAGGGCTGGGGCGGGACCCAAGAGACCCAGTACTTC	CASSQGWGGTQETQYF
few	TRBJ1-2	TRBV7-9	-	TGTGCCAGCAGCCCGGGACGGAAGTATGGCTACACCTTC	CASSPGRKYGYTF
once	TRBJ1-2	TRBV19	-	TGTGCCAGTAGTATGTTAAGTCGGGGGCGGAACTATGGCTACACCTTC	CASSMLSRGRNYGYTF
once	TRBJ1-1	TRBV19	-	TGTGCCAGTAGTTGGGGGGTTTCTGAAGCTTTCTTT	CASSWGVSEAFF
-	TRBJ2-1	TRBV2	TRBD1	TGTGCCAGCAGGGGACAGGGAGGGTACAATGAGCAGTTCTTC	CASRGQGGYNEQFF
-	TRBJ2-1	TRBV30	TRBD2	TGTGCCTGGAGTGTATCTAGCGGGATCCTTCATGAGCAGTTCTTC	CAWSVSSGILHEQFF
-	TRBJ2-5	TRBV6-5	-	TGTGCCAGCAGTTACTTGGGGGGAGAGACCCAGTACTTC	CASSYLGGETQYF
-	TRBJ2-7	TRBV5-4	TRBD2	TGTGCCAGCAGCTTGGCGGGGGGGCCCTACGAGCAGTACTTC	CASSLAGGPYEQYF
once	TRBJ1-2	TRBV6-6	-	TGTGCCAGCAGTCGGGGTACCTCTTTCTATGGCTACACCTTC	CASSRGTSFYGYTF
-	TRBJ2-5	TRBV10-3	-	TGTGCCATCAGTGAGTCGGGGGGGGCGCAAGAGACCCAGTACTTC	CAISESGGAQETQYF
-	TRBJ1-5	TRBV5-1	-	TGCGCCAGCAGCGCACAGGGAGGCAATCAGCCCCAGCATTTT	CASSAQGGNQPQHF
-	TRBJ2-1	TRBV5-8	TRBD2	TGTGCCAGCAACCCGCGGCTAGCGGGGCACAATGAGCAGTTCTTC	CASNPRLAGHNEQFF
-	TRBJ2-7	TRBV29-1	-	TGCAGCGTTGTTTACATTGGGTCCTACGAGCAGTACTTC	CSVVYIGSYEQYF
once	TRBJ2-5	TRBV11-3	-	TGTGCCAGCAGCTTCGGTATTGAGGCCTTTCAAGAGACCCAGTACTTC	CASSFGIEAFQETQYF
-	TRBJ2-7	TRBV27	-	TGTGCCAGCAGTTTTTCAAGTATGAGGGGGTCGACCTACGAGCAGTACTTC	CASSFSSMRGSTYEQYF
-	TRBJ2-2	TRBV19	-	TGTGCCAGTAGTATAACGGTCGGGGAGCTGTTTTTT	CASSITVGELFF
-	TRBJ2-5	TRBV5-5	-	TGTGCCAGCAGCTTGGGAGGGGCCAGGGCATCGGAGACCCAGTACTTC	CASSLGGARASETQYF
-	TRBJ2-2	TRBV28	-	TGTGCCAGCAGTTTAGTTGGGGCTGGCGGGGAGCTGTTTTTT	CASSLVGAGGELFF
once	TRBJ1-4	TRBV28	-	TGTGCCAGCAGTTTTCCGGGCCTTGAAAAACTGTTTTTT	CASSFPGLEKLFF
-	TRBJ2-2	TRBV29-1	-	TGCAGCGTCATGTATACAGGGAGAGACACCGGGGAGCTGTTTTTT	CSVMYTGRDTGELFF
-	TRBJ1-2	TRBV3-1/TRBV3-2	-	TGTGCCAGCAGCCAAGTGCTAGGCACGACAAGGGGCATGGCTAACTATGGCTACACCTTC	CASSQVLGTTRGMANYGYTF
-	TRBJ2-7	TRBV27	-	TGTGCCAGCATTGGGATTCCTTTTGGCGAGCAGTACTTC	CASIGIPFGEQYF
-	TRBJ2-7	TRBV7-9	-	TGTGCCAGCAGCTTAGTGGGCCAGGGGAGGTACGAGCAGTACTTC	CASSLVGQGRYEQYF
-	TRBJ1-4	TRBV2	-	TGTGCCAGCAGTGTCCGGAGGACCCACCCCAATGAAAAACTGTTTTTT	CASSVRRTHPNEKLFF
-	TRBJ2-7	TRBV6-1	TRBD2	TGTGCCAGCAGTGGAATACTAGCGGGGGCTAGCTCCTACGAGCAGTACTTC	CASSGILAGASSYEQYF
-	TRBJ2-7	TRBV28	TRBD2	TGTGCCAGCAGTTTATTCACTAGCGGGAGCTACGAGCAGTACTTC	CASSLFTSGSYEQYF
once	TRBJ1-5	TRBV19	-	TGTGCCAGTAGTATCTCGCCCTTTAGCAATCAGCCCCAGCATTTT	CASSISPFSNQPQHF
-	TRBJ1-2	TRBV30	TRBD1	TGTGCCTGGAGTGACAGGGGTGACTATGGCTACACCTTC	CAWSDRGDYGYTF
-	TRBJ2-7	TRBV28	TRBD1	TGTGCCAGCACCCAAACAAGGACAGGTTTGAACGAGCAGTACTTC	CASTQTRTGLNEQYF
-	TRBJ1-6	TRBV28	TRBD1	TGTGCCAGCAGTGCGCCGGGACAGGAGAATTCACCCCTCCACTTT	CASSAPGQENSPLHF